This T cell receptor beta chain comes out of a study of identifying expanded T cells in peripheral blood. Study findings and constraints: Roughly 1.2 clones differed between technical replicates, versus about 15 and 19 over time. Clone count variance between approximately two-week samples rose with total template count.

On this clone itself: Antigen: not known.

Trimming shortened V by 4 bases and J by 4 bases, and 4 bases separated the two germline ends. This CDR3 has 10 amino acids. Germline V CDR1 and CDR2: SQVTM, ANQGSEA. Collection occurred without any documented infections or immune events in donors. Clones were sequenced by immunoSEQ multiplex PCR, and TCRdb holds only the in-frame ones, with some missing. In the table there are tens of thousands of clones, around 90% of which are singletons. The sample comprised blood. This chain connects TRBV29-1 to TRBJ1-1; no firm D call. The clonotype comes from a person aged 18 to 69 in good health. The CDR3 DNA sequence: TGCAGCGTTGTCAGCACTGAAGCTTTCTTT. It encodes CSVVSTEAFF.